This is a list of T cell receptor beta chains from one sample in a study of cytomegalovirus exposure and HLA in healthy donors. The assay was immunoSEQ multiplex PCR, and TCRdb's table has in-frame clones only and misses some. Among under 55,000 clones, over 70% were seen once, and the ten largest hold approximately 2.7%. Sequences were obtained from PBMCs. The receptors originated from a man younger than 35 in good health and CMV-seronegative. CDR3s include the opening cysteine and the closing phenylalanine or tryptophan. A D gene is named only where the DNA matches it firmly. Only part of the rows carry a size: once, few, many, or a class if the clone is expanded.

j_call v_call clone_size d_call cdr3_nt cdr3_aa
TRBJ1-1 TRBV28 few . TGTGCCAGCAGTTTACCCGGGACAGAAGCTTTCTTT CASSLPGTEAFF
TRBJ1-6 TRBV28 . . TGTGCCAGCAGTTTTAGGAGAGCTAATTCACCCCTCCACTTT CASSFRRANSPLHF
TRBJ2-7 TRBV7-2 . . TGTGCCAGCAGCTTAGGCGGCGGCCCTCCGGAGTACTTC CASSLGGGPPEYF
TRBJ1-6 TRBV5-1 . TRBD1 TGCGCCAGCAGCTTGGAGGCATCCGGGACAGGGGGCTTTCCCCTCCACTTT CASSLEASGTGGFPLHF
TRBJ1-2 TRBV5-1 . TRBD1 TGCGCCAGCAGCTATTCCGGGACAGGGGACTATGGCTACACCTTC CASSYSGTGDYGYTF
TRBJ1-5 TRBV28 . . TGTGCCAGCAGTCTGGGAGTTACTAGCAATCAGCCCCAGCATTTT CASSLGVTSNQPQHF
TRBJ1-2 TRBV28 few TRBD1 TGTGCCAGCGGTACCCAGGGACAGATGATATATGGCTACACCTTC CASGTQGQMIYGYTF
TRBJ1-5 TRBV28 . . TGTGCCAGCAGTTCAGGGAATCAGCCCCAGCATTTT CASSSGNQPQHF
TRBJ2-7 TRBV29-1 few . TGCAGCGTTTCTGAAGCGCGCTCCTACGAGCAGTACTTC CSVSEARSYEQYF
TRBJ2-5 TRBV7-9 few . TGTGCCAGCAGCCTGATAGGGGAAGAGACCCAGTACTTC CASSLIGEETQYF
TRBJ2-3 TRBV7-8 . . TGTGCCAGCAGCTCCGACGTAGGAGCGGGTAGCACAGATACGCAGTATTTT CASSSDVGAGSTDTQYF
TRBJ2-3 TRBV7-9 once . TGTGCCAGCAGCCCCCGGACAGTTCAAGATACGCAGTATTTT CASSPRTVQDTQYF
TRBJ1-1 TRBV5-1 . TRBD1 TGCGCCAGCAGCTTACAAGGGACAGGGGAAGCTTTCTTT CASSLQGTGEAFF
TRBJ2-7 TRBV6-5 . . TGTGCCAGCAGTTACACAATCAACTACGAGCAGTACTTC CASSYTINYEQYF
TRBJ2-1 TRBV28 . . TGTGCCAGCAGTCCTGCTGGCGGGACCCATGAGCAGTTCTTC CASSPAGGTHEQFF
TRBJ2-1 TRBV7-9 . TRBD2 TGTGCCAGCCTCGGGAGGGCGCCTGAGCAGTTCTTC CASLGRAPEQFF
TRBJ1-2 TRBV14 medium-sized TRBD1 TGTGCCAGCAGCCATATAGGACAGGGCTTTATCTACACCTTC CASSHIGQGFIYTF
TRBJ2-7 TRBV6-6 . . TGTGCCAGCAGCTCCGGGGTCTACGAGCAGTACTTC CASSSGVYEQYF
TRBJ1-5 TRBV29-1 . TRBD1 TGCAGCGTTGGACAGGGCGGCAATCAGCCCCAGCATTTT CSVGQGGNQPQHF
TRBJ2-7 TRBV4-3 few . TGCGCCAGCAGCCAAGGGAAGGGGAACGTTCCCTACGAGCAGTACTTC CASSQGKGNVPYEQYF
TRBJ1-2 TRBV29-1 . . TGCAGCGTTAACAGGGTCTATGGCTACACCTTC CSVNRVYGYTF
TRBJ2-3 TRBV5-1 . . TGCGCCAGCAGCCCCTCCCGACAGAACACAGATACGCAGTATTTT CASSPSRQNTDTQYF
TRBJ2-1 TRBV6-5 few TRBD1 TGTGCCAGCAGTTACCCTGGGACAGCTAGTGAGCAGTTCTTC CASSYPGTASEQFF
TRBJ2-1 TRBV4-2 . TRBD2 TGTGCCAGCAGCCAAGATGACGGGGGACTAGCGGGAGTAGAGTCCTACAATGAGCAGTTCTTC CASSQDDGGLAGVESYNEQFF
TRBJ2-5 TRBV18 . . TGTGCCAGCTCACCAGCCCGGGGCCAAGAGACCCAGTACTTC CASSPARGQETQYF
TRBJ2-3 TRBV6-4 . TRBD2 TGTGCCAGCAGTGACTCAAGCGGGAGGGCCACAGATACGCAGTATTTT CASSDSSGRATDTQYF
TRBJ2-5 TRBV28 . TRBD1 TGTGCCAGCAGTCTGACAGGGGGGCTGGGGGAGACCCAGTACTTC CASSLTGGLGETQYF
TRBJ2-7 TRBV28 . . TGTGCCAGCAGCCACCCACACAACCCTCACGAGCAGTACTTC CASSHPHNPHEQYF
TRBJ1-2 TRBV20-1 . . TGCAGTGCTGTGACGGGCTATGGCTACACCTTC CSAVTGYGYTF
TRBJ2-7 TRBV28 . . TGTGCCAGCAGTTTAACCGGGGATCCCTACGAGCAGTACTTC CASSLTGDPYEQYF
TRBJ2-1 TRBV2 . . TGTGCCAGCAGTCCGGGAGCGATCTACAATGAGCAGTTCTTC CASSPGAIYNEQFF
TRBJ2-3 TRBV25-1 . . TGTGCCAGCAGTGAAGACAGTTGGGGCACAGATACGCAGTATTTT CASSEDSWGTDTQYF
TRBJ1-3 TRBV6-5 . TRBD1 TGTGCCAGCAGTTATGGCAGGGGGAGCTCTGGAAACACCATATATTTT CASSYGRGSSGNTIYF
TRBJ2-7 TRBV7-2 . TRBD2 TGTGCCAGCAGCTTAGCGGGAGGGATCTACGAGCAGTACTTC CASSLAGGIYEQYF
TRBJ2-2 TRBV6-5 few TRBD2 TGTGCCAGCAGTTATGGGGCGGGAGTGGGCGGGGAGCTGTTTTTT CASSYGAGVGGELFF
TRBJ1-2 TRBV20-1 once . TGCAGTGCCTCTAGCCCGAATGGCTACACCTTC CSASSPNGYTF
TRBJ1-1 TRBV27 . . TGTGCCAGCACCCCCCCCGGGGACACTGAAGCTTTCTTT CASTPPGDTEAFF
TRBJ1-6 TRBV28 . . TGTGCCAGCAGTTTCTTTAATTCACCCCTCCACTTT CASSFFNSPLHF
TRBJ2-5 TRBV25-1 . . TGTGCCAGCACTGACGACGTGGGCGCGCGGACCCAGTACTTC CASTDDVGARTQYF
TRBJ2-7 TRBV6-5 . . TGTGCCAGCAGCCCAGGGTACGCCTACGAGCAGTACTTC CASSPGYAYEQYF
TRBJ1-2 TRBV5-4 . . TGTGCCAGCAGCCCAGAGGGTACTTCTGCTGGCTATGGCTACACCTTC CASSPEGTSAGYGYTF
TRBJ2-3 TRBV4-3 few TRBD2 TGCGCCAGCAGACAGAGTGCGACTAGCGGGAGGGATACGCAGTATTTT CASRQSATSGRDTQYF
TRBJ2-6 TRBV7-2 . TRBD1 TGTGCCAGCAGCTTAGTGGGGACAGGGGGCACTGGGGCCAACGTCCTGACTTTC CASSLVGTGGTGANVLTF
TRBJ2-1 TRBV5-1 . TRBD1 TGCGCCAGCAGCTTGGGTCAGGGGGTCAACAATGAGCAGTTCTTC CASSLGQGVNNEQFF
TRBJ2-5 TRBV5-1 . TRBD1 TGCGCCAGCAGCTTGACAGGACAGGGAGAGACCCAGTACTTC CASSLTGQGETQYF
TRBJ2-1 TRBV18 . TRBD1 TGTGCCAGCTCACCACGACAGGGGGGGTACAATGAGCAGTTCTTC CASSPRQGGYNEQFF
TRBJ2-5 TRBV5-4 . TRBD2 TGTGCCAGCAGCGACGGAGCGGGAGGGCTCCAAGAGACCCAGTACTTC CASSDGAGGLQETQYF
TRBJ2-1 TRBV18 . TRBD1 TGTGCCAGCTCTCACGGGACAGGACACAATGAGCAGTTCTTC CASSHGTGHNEQFF
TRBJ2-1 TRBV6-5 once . TGTGCCAGCAGTTACTCGAGCGCGCTTAATGAACAGTTCTTC CASSYSSALNEQFF
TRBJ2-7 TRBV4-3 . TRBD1 TGCGCCAGCAGCCCGGAGGACAGGTGGGGATCCGAGCAGTACTTC CASSPEDRWGSEQYF
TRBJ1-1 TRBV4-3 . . TGCGCCAGCAGCCGAAACCGGGTCTCGAACACTGAAGCTTTCTTT CASSRNRVSNTEAFF
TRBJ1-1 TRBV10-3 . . TGTGCCATCAGTGAGTCGGGAGGGTCGGGGGCTGAAGCTTTCTTT CAISESGGSGAEAFF